This entry lists 26 T cell receptor beta chains sequenced from one sample in a study of cytomegalovirus exposure and HLA in healthy donors. Use of 60 Vbeta and 13 Jbeta primers characterized the PCR. Method: immunoSEQ multiplex PCR; TCRdb's copy keeps in-frame clones and lacks some. Among about 180,000 clones listed, over 80% were seen once. What was sequenced was PBMCs. The receptors were gathered from a man aged 40-49 years in good health and CMV-seronegative.

The V and J genes are TRBV28 and TRBJ2-3; 12 nucleotides agree with TRBD2. CDR3 length: 16 amino acids. V dropped 5 bases and J dropped 7; count of bases not matched to a gene: 10. From germline, CDR1 is MDHEN and CDR2 SYDVKM. The CDR3 nucleotides read TGTGCCAGCAGTGGCGGACTAGCGGGAACAGATTATACGCAGTATTTT. Protein sequence: CASSGGLAGTDYTQYF.

The chain has TRBV5-1 and TRBJ1-5, with D possibly TRBD1 on 5 matching bases. Germline V CDR1 and CDR2: SGHRS, YFSETQ. CDR3 size: 14 residues. The V end was cut by 0 bases, the J end by 6 bases, with 10 bases between. The CDR3, as DNA: TGCGCCAGCAGCTTGGAAGGGGCCGGTCAGCCCCAGCATTTT. Protein sequence: CASSLEGAGQPQHF.

This clone has a handful of counts. The chain couples TRBV15 to TRBJ1-3; TRBD1 agrees at 7 bases. This CDR3 has 15 residues. Unmatched junction bases numbered 6, after V lost 5 bases and J lost 2 bases. Germline-derived CDR1 and CDR2 are LNHNV and YYDKDF (reference sequence). For the CDR3, the DNA is TGTGCCACCAGCCCCGACAGGGACCCTGGAAACACCATATATTTT. Translation: CATSPDRDPGNTIYF.

This clone has just a few counts. The chain recombines TRBV5-6 with TRBJ1-2; 9 bases are a match to TRBD1. Germline V gives CDR1 SGHDT, CDR2 YYEEEE. The CDR3 consists of 15 residues. The ends lost 2 bases at V and 5 bases at J; junction bases unmatched: 7. CDR3 nucleotides: TGTGCCAGCAGCTTCAACAGGGGGCGGATTTATGGCTACACCTTC. The encoded protein is CASSFNRGRIYGYTF.

V usage is TRBV27 and J usage is TRBJ2-7; D remains unclear. CDR1 MNHEY and CDR2 SMNVEV come from the germline V gene (reference sequence). The CDR3 sequence is 14 residues long. V lost 3 bases to trimming and J lost 4 bases, with 13 bases between them. The CDR3 DNA follows: TGTGCCAGCAGTTTCCGTCTCCACTCATACGAGCAGTACTTC. It yields the protein CASSFRLHSYEQYF.

V gene TRBV29-1 combines with J gene TRBJ2-5; TRBD2 aligns across 9 bases. Per the germline V gene, CDR1 is SQVTM and CDR2 is ANQGSEA. This CDR3 has 15 amino acids. J gave up 5 bases and V 6 bases, and 13 bases lay outside the gene matches. CDR3 residues: CSVPPNSGSLETQYF. CDR3 nucleotide sequence: TGCAGCGTCCCCCCCAATAGCGGGAGTTTGGAGACCCAGTACTTC.

This clone turned up a few times. The chain links TRBV28 to TRBJ2-6, with D possibly TRBD1 on 6 matching bases. This CDR3 has 17 amino acids. The germline V gene encodes CDR1 MDHEN and CDR2 SYDVKM. Trimming removed 6 bases from V and 2 bases from J, with 17 bases in between. As DNA, the CDR3 is TGTGCCAGCAGCCGGCGAGGACAGAAAACTGGGGCCAACGTCCTGACTTTC. It specifies CASSRRGQKTGANVLTF.

This chain uses TRBV6-5 with TRBJ1-1; D gene uncertain. Germline-derived CDR1 and CDR2 are MNHEY and SVGAGI. This CDR3 contains 14 residues. V was clipped by 7 bases and J by 4 bases, with 16 bases between them. CDR3: CASTRDGSGTEAFF. The CDR3 nucleotides are TGTGCCAGCACCCGAGACGGGAGCGGCACTGAAGCTTTCTTT.

V is TRBV7-2 and J is TRBJ2-7, with unresolved D. Germline V gene data show CDR1 as SGHTA and CDR2 as FQGNSA. Trimming cost V 5 bases and J 3 bases, with 8 bases left between them. The CDR3 has 12 amino acids. As DNA, the CDR3 is TGTGCCAGCAGCCCTAACGGCTACGAGCAGTACTTC. It translates to CASSPNGYEQYF.

This chain uses TRBV5-1 with TRBJ2-5, with 7 positions matching TRBD1. The CDR3 is 17 amino acids. V lost 0 bases to trimming and J lost 4 bases; unmatched junction nucleotides: 12. Germline V lookup: CDR1 SGHRS, CDR2 YFSETQ. The CDR3 is CASSLAAQPNRGETQYF. CDR3 sequence (DNA): TGCGCCAGCAGCTTGGCCGCTCAACCGAACAGGGGAGAGACCCAGTACTTC.

The V and J genes are TRBV20-1 and TRBJ2-1; D is uncertain. V lost 5 bases and J lost 6, with 5 bases in between. Germline-derived CDR1 and CDR2 are DFQATT and SNEGSKA (reference sequence). The length of the CDR3 is 10 residues. The CDR3 nucleotides are TGCAGTGCTTATCTCAATGAGCAGTTCTTC. This codes for CSAYLNEQFF.

The chain employs TRBV6-5 and TRBJ2-1; TRBD2 matches at 10 bases. The CDR3 loop spans 16 amino acids. The V and J ends lost 4 bases and 0 bases, in that order; junction bases with no gene match: 3. CDR1 MNHEY and CDR2 SVGAGI come from the germline V gene. The CDR3 region is CASSSRLAGSYNEQFF. CDR3 DNA sequence: TGTGCCAGCAGTTCCCGACTAGCGGGCTCCTACAATGAGCAGTTCTTC.

This clone was seen a handful of times. The V gene is TRBV28, the J gene TRBJ1-1; TRBD1 matches at 7 bases. V trimming: 7 bases; J trimming: 4 bases; junction bases outside the gene matches: 6. The germline V gene encodes CDR1 MDHEN and CDR2 SYDVKM. The CDR3 length is 13 residues. The DNA for the CDR3 is TGTGCCAGCATGGTTCCAGGGGGCACTGAAGCTTTCTTT. This encodes CASMVPGGTEAFF.

V and J are TRBV19 and TRBJ2-5; 7 positions agree with TRBD2. The germline V gene encodes CDR1 LNHDA and CDR2 SQIVND (reference sequence). CDR3 length equals 18 residues. Germline trimming cut 4 bases from V and 5 bases from J; bases unmatched to any gene: 19. CDR3 DNA: TGTGCCAGTAGTACCCCGCCAGGGAGGTCTAGCGGAGGGGAGACCCAGTACTTC. This translates into CASSTPPGRSSGGETQYF.

The chain links TRBV23-1 to TRBJ2-7; 9 bases are a match to TRBD1. TRBV23-1 is recorded as an ORF, its role being uncertain. This CDR3 spans 15 amino acids. V lost 8 bases, J lost 2 bases, and 10 bases stayed unmatched. CDR3 sequence: CASSKGTGGPYEQYF. The CDR3 nucleotides read TGCGCCAGCTCTAAAGGAACAGGGGGCCCCTACGAGCAGTACTTC.

The genes are TRBV6-5 and TRBJ2-7, with unresolved D. With 6 bases removed from V and 2 bases from J, the gap between germline ends came to 17 bases. This CDR3 contains 15 residues. The germline V gene encodes CDR1 MNHEY and CDR2 SVGAGI. CDR3 residues: CASSPRRDSTYEQYF. The CDR3, as DNA: TGTGCCAGCAGCCCCCGCCGTGACTCAACCTACGAGCAGTACTTC.

The rearrangement uses TRBV5-1 and TRBJ1-2; TRBD1 matches at 7 bases. CDR1 and CDR2 from the germline V gene are SGHRS and YFSETQ. The junction had 12 bases not matched to a gene; V was cut back by 2 bases and J by 2 bases. There are 17 residues in the CDR3. CDR3 in DNA: TGCGCCAGCAGCTTACCACCGACAGGGATACCCAACTATGGCTACACCTTC. It encodes CASSLPPTGIPNYGYTF.

This chain uses TRBV2 with TRBJ2-3; TRBD1 matches at 7 bases. Germline V lookup: CDR1 SNHLY, CDR2 FYNNEI. This CDR3 is built from 15 residues. The J segment lost 0 bases and the V segment lost 6 bases, leaving 6 bases of the junction unmatched. The CDR3 sequence is CASRLTGSSTDTQYF. CDR3 DNA sequence: TGTGCCAGCAGATTGACAGGGTCTAGCACAGATACGCAGTATTTT.

The chain links TRBV2 to TRBJ1-5; 10 positions agree with TRBD1. CDR3 length: 14 amino acids. CDR1 SNHLY and CDR2 FYNNEI come from the germline V gene. V gave up 3 bases and J gave up 11 bases; unmatched junction bases: 7. The CDR3 reads CASSEGQGSSTQHF. The CDR3 nucleotides read TGTGCCAGCAGTGAGGGACAGGGGTCGTCGACCCAGCATTTT.

This clone was counted between two and nine times. V usage is TRBV5-1 and J usage is TRBJ1-1; TRBD1 might be the D (6 bases). The germline V and J ends were trimmed by 4 bases and 3 bases, with 16 bases remaining between them. The CDR3 loop spans 15 amino acids. The V gene's germline CDR1 is SGHRS and CDR2 YFSETQ. The CDR3 reads CASSGQRGFDTEAFF. CDR3 bases: TGCGCCAGCAGCGGACAGCGGGGGTTTGACACTGAAGCTTTCTTT.

The V gene is TRBV5-5, the J gene TRBJ1-5; D call uncertain. Per germline, CDR1 SGHKS and CDR2 YYEKEE (reference sequence). The CDR3 has 18 residues. Trimming took off 3 bases at V and 1 base at J, with 20 bases between the two ends. The CDR3 bases are TGTGCCAGCAGCTCCCTAGGTGGAGGGAGCGGAAGCAATCAGCCCCAGCATTTT. Its translation is CASSSLGGGSGSNQPQHF.

This clone showed up just once. Other DNA sequences in this sample translate to the same CDR3. The chain couples TRBV29-1 to TRBJ2-7; D gene uncertain. This CDR3 comprises 12 residues. Germline-derived CDR1 and CDR2 are SQVTM and ANQGSEA. V lost 5 bases, J lost 0 bases, and 8 bases lay in between. Here the CDR3 reads CSVRQDSYEQYF. The CDR3 nucleotides are TGCAGCGTTAGGCAGGACTCCTACGAGCAGTACTTC.

This clone was seen just once. The chain joins TRBV14 to TRBJ1-1, with D possibly being TRBD1 (6 bases). This CDR3 is built from 16 residues. Germline CDR1 reads SGHDN; CDR2 reads FVKESK. Trimming took off 1 base at V and 1 base at J, with 13 bases between the two ends. The CDR3 sequence is CASSQAPGVGNTEAFF. The CDR3 coding sequence is TGTGCCAGCAGCCAAGCCCCAGGGGTGGGGAACACTGAAGCTTTCTTT.

About this clone itself: The junction departs from germline at one end; a sequencing error may be responsible. CDR3 in amino acids: CASSLMTSGGSSEQYF. The CDR3 nucleotides read TGTGCCAGCAGCTTGATGACTAGCGGGGGGTCCTCCGAGCAGTACTTC. The chain employs TRBV7-2 and TRBJ2-7, with 13 bases fitting TRBD2. The length of the CDR3 is 16 residues. CDR1 is SGHTA and CDR2 is FQGNSA in the germline V gene.

The genes are TRBV4-2 and TRBJ2-7, with D possibly matching TRBD1 (6 bases). Germline V lookup: CDR1 LGHNA, CDR2 YNFKEQ. The CDR3 loop spans 16 amino acids. Deletions cut 1 base from V and 7 bases from J, with 20 bases between. The CDR3 DNA follows: TGTGCCAGCAGCCAAGTGGATAGGACAGCCTCGGTTGAGCAGTACTTC. This sequence encodes CASSQVDRTASVEQYF.

J is TRBJ2-5 and V is TRBV10-3; 7 positions agree with TRBD1. The CDR3 has 13 residues. Germline V gene sequence: CDR1 ENHRY, CDR2 SYGVKD. Unmatched junction bases numbered 5, after V lost 6 bases and J lost 4 bases. In DNA, the CDR3 is TGTGCCATCAGATCTACAGGGGCAGAGACCCAGTACTTC. It yields the protein CAIRSTGAETQYF.